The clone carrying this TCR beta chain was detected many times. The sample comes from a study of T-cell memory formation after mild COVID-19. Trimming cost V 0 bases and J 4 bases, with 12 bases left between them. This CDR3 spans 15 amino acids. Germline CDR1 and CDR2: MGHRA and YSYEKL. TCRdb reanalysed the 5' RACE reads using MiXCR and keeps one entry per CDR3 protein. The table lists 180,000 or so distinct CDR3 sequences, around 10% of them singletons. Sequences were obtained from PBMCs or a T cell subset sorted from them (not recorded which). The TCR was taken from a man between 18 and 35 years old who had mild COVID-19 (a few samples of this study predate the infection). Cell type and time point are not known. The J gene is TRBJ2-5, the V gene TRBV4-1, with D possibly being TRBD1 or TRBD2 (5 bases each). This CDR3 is CASSQDPSGRETQYF. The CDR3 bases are TGCGCCAGCAGCCAAGATCCTTCAGGGAGAGAGACCCAGTACTTC.